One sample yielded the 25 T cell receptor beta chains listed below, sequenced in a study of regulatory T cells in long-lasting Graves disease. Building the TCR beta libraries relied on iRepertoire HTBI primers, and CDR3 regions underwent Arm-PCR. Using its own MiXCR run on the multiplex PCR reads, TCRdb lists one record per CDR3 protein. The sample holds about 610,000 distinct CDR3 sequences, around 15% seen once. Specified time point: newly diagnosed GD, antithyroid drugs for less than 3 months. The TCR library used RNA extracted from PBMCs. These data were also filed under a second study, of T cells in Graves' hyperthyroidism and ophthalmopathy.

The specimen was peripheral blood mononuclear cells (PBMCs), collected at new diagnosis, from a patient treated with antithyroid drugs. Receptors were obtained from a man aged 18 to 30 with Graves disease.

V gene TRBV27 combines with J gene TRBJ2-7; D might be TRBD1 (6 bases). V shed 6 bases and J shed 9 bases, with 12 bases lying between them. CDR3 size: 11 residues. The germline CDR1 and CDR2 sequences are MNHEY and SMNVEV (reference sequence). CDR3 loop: CASSAGAGQYF. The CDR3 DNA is TGTGCCAGCAGCGCAGGGGCCGGGCAGTACTTC.

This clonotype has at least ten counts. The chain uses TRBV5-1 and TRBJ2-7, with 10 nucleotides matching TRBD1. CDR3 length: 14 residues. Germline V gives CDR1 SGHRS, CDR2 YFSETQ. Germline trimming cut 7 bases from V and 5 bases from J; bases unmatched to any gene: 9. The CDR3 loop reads CASQPGQGSNEQYF. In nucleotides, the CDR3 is TGCGCCAGCCAACCGGGACAGGGGAGCAACGAGCAGTACTTC.

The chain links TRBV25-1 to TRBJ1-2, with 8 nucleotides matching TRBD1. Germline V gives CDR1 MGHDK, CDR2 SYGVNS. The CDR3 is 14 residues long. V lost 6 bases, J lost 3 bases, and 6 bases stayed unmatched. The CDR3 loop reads CASRSDRGDYGYTF. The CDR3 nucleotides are TGTGCCAGCAGGAGCGACAGGGGCGACTATGGCTACACCTTC.

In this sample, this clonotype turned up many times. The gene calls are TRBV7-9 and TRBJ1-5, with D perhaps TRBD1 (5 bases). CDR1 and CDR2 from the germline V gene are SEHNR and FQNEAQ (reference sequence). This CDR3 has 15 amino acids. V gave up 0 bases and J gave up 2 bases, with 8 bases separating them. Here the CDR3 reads CASSLAQGGNQPQHF. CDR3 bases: TGTGCCAGCAGCTTAGCCCAGGGAGGCAATCAGCCCCAGCATTTT.

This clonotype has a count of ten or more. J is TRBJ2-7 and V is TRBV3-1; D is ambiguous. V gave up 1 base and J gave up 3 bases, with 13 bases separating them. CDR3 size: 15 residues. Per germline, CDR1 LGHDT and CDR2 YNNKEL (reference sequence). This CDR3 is CASSQASRGFYEQYF. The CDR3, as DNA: TGTGCCAGCAGCCAAGCCTCTCGAGGATTCTACGAGCAGTACTTC.

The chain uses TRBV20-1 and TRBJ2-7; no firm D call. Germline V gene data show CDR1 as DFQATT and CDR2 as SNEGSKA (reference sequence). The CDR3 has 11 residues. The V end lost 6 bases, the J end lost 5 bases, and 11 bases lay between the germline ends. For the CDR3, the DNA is TGCAGTGCAAGGACCGCGGACGAGCAGTACTTC. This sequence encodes CSARTADEQYF.

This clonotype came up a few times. The CDR3 loop reads CASRLDGGSTEAFF. As DNA, the CDR3 is TGTGCCAGCAGGTTGGACGGGGGTTCAACTGAAGCTTTCTTT. V is TRBV28 and J is TRBJ1-1, with D perhaps TRBD1 (5 bases). Germline loops: CDR1 MDHEN, CDR2 SYDVKM. Deletions cut 6 bases from V and 5 bases from J, with 16 bases between. The CDR3 length is 14 residues.

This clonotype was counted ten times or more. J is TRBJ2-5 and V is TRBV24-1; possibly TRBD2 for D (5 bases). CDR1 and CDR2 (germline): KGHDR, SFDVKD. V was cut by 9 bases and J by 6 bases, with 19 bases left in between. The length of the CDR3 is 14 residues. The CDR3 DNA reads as TGTGCCACCTCTCTCCCCGGGGAGATGAAGACCCAGTACTTC. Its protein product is CATSLPGEMKTQYF.

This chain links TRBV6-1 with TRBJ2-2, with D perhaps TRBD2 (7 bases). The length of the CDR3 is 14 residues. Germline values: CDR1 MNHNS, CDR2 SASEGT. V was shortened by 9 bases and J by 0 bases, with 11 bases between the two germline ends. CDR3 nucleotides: TGTGCCAGAAGGGGGGGCACGAACACCGGGGAGCTGTTTTTT. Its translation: CARRGGTNTGELFF.

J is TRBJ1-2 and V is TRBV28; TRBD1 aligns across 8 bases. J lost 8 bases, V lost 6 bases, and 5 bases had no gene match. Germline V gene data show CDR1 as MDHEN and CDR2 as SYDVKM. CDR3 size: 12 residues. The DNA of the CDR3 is TGTGCCAGCAGACGACAGGGGTACGGCTACACCTTC. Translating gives CASRRQGYGYTF.

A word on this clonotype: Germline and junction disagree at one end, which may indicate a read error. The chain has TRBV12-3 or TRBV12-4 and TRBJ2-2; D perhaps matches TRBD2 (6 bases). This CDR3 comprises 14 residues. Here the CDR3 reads CASSFRGYTGELLF. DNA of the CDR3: TGTGCCAGCAGTTTCCGGGGGTACACCGGGGAGCTGCTTTTT.

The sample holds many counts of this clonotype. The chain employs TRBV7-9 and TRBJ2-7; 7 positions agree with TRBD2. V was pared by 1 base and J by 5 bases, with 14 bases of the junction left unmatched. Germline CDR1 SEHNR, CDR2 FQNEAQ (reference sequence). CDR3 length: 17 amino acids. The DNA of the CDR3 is TGTGCCAGCAGCTTAGTGGCTAGGCTAGCGGACGGGAACGAGCAGTACTTC. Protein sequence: CASSLVARLADGNEQYF.

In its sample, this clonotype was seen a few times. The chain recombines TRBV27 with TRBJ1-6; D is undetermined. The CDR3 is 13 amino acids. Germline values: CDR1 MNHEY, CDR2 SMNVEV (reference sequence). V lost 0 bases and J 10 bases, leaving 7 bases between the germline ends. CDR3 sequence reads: CASSLSPGSPLHF. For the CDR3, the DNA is TGTGCCAGCAGTTTATCGCCTGGCTCACCCCTCCACTTT.

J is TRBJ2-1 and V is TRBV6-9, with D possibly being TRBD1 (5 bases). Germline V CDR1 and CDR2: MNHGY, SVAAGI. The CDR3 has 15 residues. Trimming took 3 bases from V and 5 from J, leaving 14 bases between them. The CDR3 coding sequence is TGTGCCAGCAGTTACAGGGCCCTGGTACACAATGAGCAGTTCTTC. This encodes CASSYRALVHNEQFF.

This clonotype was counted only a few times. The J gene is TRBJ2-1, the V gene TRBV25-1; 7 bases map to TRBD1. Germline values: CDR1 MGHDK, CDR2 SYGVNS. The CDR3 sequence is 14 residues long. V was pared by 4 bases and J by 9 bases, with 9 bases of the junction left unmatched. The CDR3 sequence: CASSVRPGGGEQFF. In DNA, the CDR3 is TGTGCCAGCAGTGTCCGCCCAGGGGGTGGTGAGCAGTTCTTC.

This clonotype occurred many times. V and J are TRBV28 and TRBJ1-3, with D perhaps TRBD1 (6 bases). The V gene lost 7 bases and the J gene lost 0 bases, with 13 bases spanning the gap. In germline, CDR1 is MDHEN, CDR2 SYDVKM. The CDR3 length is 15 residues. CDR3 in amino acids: CASTPTGSSGNTIYF. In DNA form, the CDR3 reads TGTGCCAGCACCCCGACAGGATCCTCTGGAAACACCATATATTTT.

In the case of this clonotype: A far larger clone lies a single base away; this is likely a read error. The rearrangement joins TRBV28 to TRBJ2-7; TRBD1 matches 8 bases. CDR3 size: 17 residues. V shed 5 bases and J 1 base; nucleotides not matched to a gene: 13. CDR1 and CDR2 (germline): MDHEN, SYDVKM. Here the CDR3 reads CASSPAKDRGNSYEQYF. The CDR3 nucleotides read TGTGCCAGCAGTCCGGCGAAAGACAGGGGCAATTCCTACGAGCAGTACTTC.

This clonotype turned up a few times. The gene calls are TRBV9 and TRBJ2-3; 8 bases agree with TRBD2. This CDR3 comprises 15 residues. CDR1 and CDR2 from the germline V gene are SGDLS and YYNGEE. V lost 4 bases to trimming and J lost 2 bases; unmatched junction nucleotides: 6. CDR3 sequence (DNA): TGTGCCAGCAGCACCATTAGCGGGACCACAGATACGCAGTATTTT. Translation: CASSTISGTTDTQYF. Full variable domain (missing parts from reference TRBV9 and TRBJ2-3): DSGVTQTPKHLITATGQRVTLRCSPRSGDLSVYWYQQSLDQGLQFLIQYYNGEERAKGNILERFSAQQFPDLHSELNLSSLELGDSALYFCASSTISGTTDTQYFGPGTRLTVL.

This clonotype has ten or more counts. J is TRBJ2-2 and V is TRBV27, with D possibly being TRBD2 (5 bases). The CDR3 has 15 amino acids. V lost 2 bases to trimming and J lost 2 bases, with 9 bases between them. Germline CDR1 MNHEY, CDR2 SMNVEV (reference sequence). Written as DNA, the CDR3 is TGTGCCAGCAGTTTAGTGGGAGTCAACACCGGGGAGCTGTTTTTT. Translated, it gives CASSLVGVNTGELFF.

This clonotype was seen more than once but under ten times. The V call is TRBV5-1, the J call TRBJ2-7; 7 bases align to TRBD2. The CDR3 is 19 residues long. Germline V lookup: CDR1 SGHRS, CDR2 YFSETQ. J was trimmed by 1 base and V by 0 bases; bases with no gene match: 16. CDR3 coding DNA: TGCGCCAGCAGCTTGGGTGTAGGCGGGAGCGCGAAAGTTTCCTACGAGCAGTACTTC. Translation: CASSLGVGGSAKVSYEQYF.

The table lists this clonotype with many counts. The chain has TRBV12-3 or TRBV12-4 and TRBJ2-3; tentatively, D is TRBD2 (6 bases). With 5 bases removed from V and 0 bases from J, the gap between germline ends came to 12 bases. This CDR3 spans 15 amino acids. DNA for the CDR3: TGTGCCAGCAGTGAGGGACTTTCTAGCACAGATACGCAGTATTTT. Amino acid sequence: CASSEGLSSTDTQYF.

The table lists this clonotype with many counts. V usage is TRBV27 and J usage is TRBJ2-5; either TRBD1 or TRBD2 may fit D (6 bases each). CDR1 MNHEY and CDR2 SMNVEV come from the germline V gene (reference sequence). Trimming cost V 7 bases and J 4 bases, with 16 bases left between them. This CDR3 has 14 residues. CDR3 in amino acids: CASNFGGRGETQYF. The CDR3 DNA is TGTGCCAGCAATTTTGGGGGGCGAGGAGAGACCCAGTACTTC.

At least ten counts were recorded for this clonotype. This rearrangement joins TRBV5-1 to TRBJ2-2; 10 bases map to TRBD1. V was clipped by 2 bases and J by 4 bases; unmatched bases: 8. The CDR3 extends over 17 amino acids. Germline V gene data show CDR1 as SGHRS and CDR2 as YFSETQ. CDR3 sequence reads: CASSFGGQGGATGELFF. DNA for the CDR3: TGCGCCAGCAGCTTCGGCGGACAGGGGGGGGCCACCGGGGAGCTGTTTTTT. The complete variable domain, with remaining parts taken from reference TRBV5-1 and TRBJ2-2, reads KAGVTQTPRYLIKTRGQQVTLSCSPISGHRSVSWYQQTPGQGLQFLFEYFSETQRNKGNFPGRFSGRQFSNSRSEMNVSTLELGDSALYLCASSFGGQGGATGELFFGEGSRLTVL.

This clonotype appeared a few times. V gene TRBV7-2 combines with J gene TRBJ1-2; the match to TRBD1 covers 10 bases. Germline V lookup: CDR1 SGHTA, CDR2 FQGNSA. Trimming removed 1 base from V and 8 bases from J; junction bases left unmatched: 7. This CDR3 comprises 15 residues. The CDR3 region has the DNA TGTGCCAGCAGCTTAGGGGGACAGGGGAGCCGAGGCTACACCTTC. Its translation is CASSLGGQGSRGYTF.

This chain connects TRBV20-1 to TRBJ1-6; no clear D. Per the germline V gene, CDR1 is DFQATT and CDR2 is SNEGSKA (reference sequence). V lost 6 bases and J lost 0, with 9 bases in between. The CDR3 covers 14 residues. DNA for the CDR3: TGCAGTGCCCAGCCGAGCTCCTATAATTCACCCCTCCACTTT. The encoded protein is CSAQPSSYNSPLHF.